Reported below is one T cell receptor (beta chain). In the authors' methods: Reference gene primer amplification yielded estimated nucleated cell counts. Method: immunoSEQ multiplex PCR; TCRdb's copy keeps in-frame clones and lacks some. V and J calls and clone size are as listed in that table; D and trimming were resolved from the DNA. The profile shows roughly 110,000 clones, approximately 81% of them singletons. Germline V CDR1 and CDR2: KGHSH, LQKENI. The CDR3 has 15 residues. V was cut by 0 bases and J by 6 bases, with 14 bases left in between. The data were obtained in a study of blood T cell repertoires in COVID-19.

Sequencing was performed on peripheral blood. The TCR originated in a man aged 40-50 years with acute or convalescent COVID-19. The rearrangement uses TRBV18 and TRBJ1-1; weak D call: TRBD1 (5 bases). The CDR3 protein is CASSPPGLGGAEAFF. In DNA form, the CDR3 reads TGTGCCAGCTCACCACCGGGACTGGGTGGCGCTGAAGCTTTCTTT.